The 27 T cell receptor beta chains below all came from one sample that was sequenced in a study of blood T cells in healthy people across ages. Primed by a sample-barcoded 5' primer and a J-beta primer mix, a second PCR proceeded for about 7 to 11 cycles. One entry per CDR3 protein, called by TCRdb with MiXCR from the 5' RACE reads. The sample consists of roughly 570,000 distinct CDR3 sequences, 25% to 30% of them appearing once. Source material: blood. Receptors were obtained from a woman aged 70-85 years in good health.

The chain links TRBV9 to TRBJ2-1, with D unresolved. Trimming removed 0 bases from V and 2 bases from J, with 12 bases in between. Germline V gene data show CDR1 as SGDLS and CDR2 as YYNGEE. The CDR3 is made up of 16 amino acids. CDR3 sequence: CASSVGVTGPYNEQFF. CDR3 in DNA: TGTGCCAGCAGCGTAGGGGTTACGGGCCCCTACAATGAGCAGTTCTTC.

This clonotype was detected a few times. A read error may produce the germline difference seen at one junction end. The chain couples TRBV7-2 to TRBJ2-2; 10 nucleotides agree with TRBD2. Germline-derived CDR1 and CDR2 are SGHTA and FQGNSA. The CDR3 sequence is 18 residues long. CDR3 sequence (DNA): TGTGCCAGCAGCTTAGAAGTTAGCGGGGGGACGAAAACCGGGGAGCTGTTTTTT. This gives the protein CASSLEVSGGTKTGELFF.

This clonotype showed up just a few times. At one boundary the junction diverges from the germline segment, which might be a read error. The rearrangement joins TRBV9 to TRBJ1-2; no reliable D call. The V gene's germline CDR1 is SGDLS and CDR2 YYNGEE. The CDR3 runs 16 residues. The DNA of the CDR3 is TGCGCCAGCAGCCCTCCGCCGGGGTATTTGGACTATGGCTACACCTTC. Protein: CASSPPPGYLDYGYTF.

The chain joins TRBV20-1 to TRBJ2-7, with D possibly TRBD2 on 6 matching bases. CDR1 DFQATT and CDR2 SNEGSKA come from the germline V gene (reference sequence). Trimming left V 2 bases short and J 0 bases short, with 14 bases between. The CDR3 is 15 residues long. The CDR3 sequence: CSARSGERSSYEQYF. In DNA, the CDR3 is TGCAGTGCTAGATCGGGGGAAAGGAGCTCCTACGAGCAGTACTTC.

The chain combines TRBV5-1 with TRBJ1-2, with TRBD1 matching over 7 bases. Germline CDR1 and CDR2: SGHRS and YFSETQ. The J segment lost 0 bases and the V segment lost 3 bases, leaving 11 bases of the junction unmatched. The CDR3 extends over 17 amino acids. CDR3 sequence: CASSSIQGTSPNYGYTF. CDR3 DNA: TGCGCCAGCAGCTCGATACAGGGGACATCGCCTAACTATGGCTACACCTTC.

Regarding this clonotype: The junction does not match germline at one end; this may be a read error. The rearrangement uses TRBV5-5 and TRBJ2-7; a weak D match, TRBD2 (5 bases). The length of the CDR3 is 11 residues. CDR1 and CDR2 from the germline V gene are SGHKS and YYEKEE (reference sequence). DNA for the CDR3: TGTGCCAGCAGCTTAGGCTCGGGGAGTAACTTC. Translating it yields CASSLGSGSNF.

In its sample, this clonotype was seen a few times. The chain carries TRBV20-1 and TRBJ1-4; D perhaps matches TRBD1 (5 bases). V lost 3 bases to trimming and J lost 3 bases, with 8 bases between them. Germline V gives CDR1 DFQATT, CDR2 SNEGSKA (reference sequence). The CDR3 is 13 amino acids. CDR3 nucleotide sequence: TGCAGTGCTAGGGGGGGACCTAATGAAAAACTGTTTTTT. The encoded protein is CSARGGPNEKLFF.

A few counts support this clonotype. The chain is built from TRBV4-3 and TRBJ2-5, with 9 bases aligning to TRBD1. The last part of the DNA fits TRBJ2-1 better; the J call may be wrong. The CDR3 spans 16 residues. Germline assignment: CDR1 LGHNA and CDR2 YSLEER. Here the CDR3 reads CASSQERGQGWNEQFF. The CDR3 DNA reads as TGCGCCAGCAGCCAAGAAAGGGGACAGGGTTGGAATGAGCAGTTCTTC.

Notes on this clonotype: The junction and the germline gene differ at one end; a read error may be behind it. The V call is TRBV6-1, the J call TRBJ2-3; TRBD2 is a possible D gene (6 bases). This CDR3 has 15 residues. From germline, CDR1 is MNHNS and CDR2 SASEGT. The CDR3 here is CASILGTRGADTRYF. The CDR3 bases are TGTGCCAGCATCCTCGGGACTCGGGGCGCAGATACGCGGTATTTT.

The chain links TRBV6-2 or TRBV6-3 to TRBJ2-7; no clear D gene. The CDR3 has 15 amino acids. The germline V gene has CDR1 MNHEY and CDR2 SVGEGT. V was clipped by 3 bases and J by 5 bases, with 17 bases between them. For the CDR3, the DNA is TGTGCCAGCAGTTATTCCGGGCCCCTTCGGCACGAGCAGTACTTC. Its translation: CASSYSGPLRHEQYF.

The chain carries TRBV12-3 or TRBV12-4 and TRBJ2-7, with D unclear. V lost 3 bases, J lost 3 bases, and 9 bases lay in between. This CDR3 region has 13 residues. The CDR3 is CASSFSTRYEQYF. The CDR3 bases are TGTGCCAGCAGTTTCTCCACGCGCTACGAGCAGTACTTC.

The V gene is TRBV7-2, the J gene TRBJ1-1, with 9 nucleotides matching TRBD1. V lost 4 bases, J lost 8 bases, and 5 bases stayed unmatched. The CDR3 is 13 amino acids. CDR1 and CDR2 (germline): SGHTA, FQGNSA. This chain's CDR3 is CASSYHRGQEAFF. The DNA for the CDR3 is TGTGCCAGCAGCTACCACAGGGGGCAGGAAGCTTTCTTT.

The chain carries TRBV20-1 and TRBJ2-1; D unclear. Germline V gives CDR1 DFQATT, CDR2 SNEGSKA (reference sequence). This CDR3 has 14 residues. V shed 0 bases and J shed 8 bases, with 14 bases lying between them. The CDR3 protein is CSARDRPQSDEQFF. The CDR3 DNA follows: TGCAGTGCTAGAGACCGACCCCAGTCGGATGAGCAGTTCTTC.

The chain is built from TRBV21-1 and TRBJ2-4. TRBV21-1 is reported as a pseudogene. The CDR3 totals 12 residues. The CDR3 loop reads CASSKAKNIQYF. The CDR3 DNA reads as TGTGCCAGCAGCAAAGCCAAAAACATTCAGTACTTC.

V is TRBV12-3 or TRBV12-4 and J is TRBJ2-5; D is possibly TRBD1 (6 bases). The closer fit of TRBJ2-1 to the DNA end suggests the J call may be wrong. The CDR3 sequence is 15 residues long. The CDR3 sequence: CASSLRQAPNNEQFF. The CDR3 bases are TGTGCCAGCAGTTTACGACAGGCCCCAAACAATGAGCAGTTCTTC.

This chain connects TRBV6-1 to TRBJ1-1; D gene unclear. The V and J ends lost 8 bases and 4 bases respectively, with 14 bases between them. The germline gives CDR1 MNHNS, CDR2 SASEGT. This CDR3 has 13 residues. CDR3 residues: CASGRVWGTEAFF. The CDR3 DNA reads as TGTGCCAGCGGTAGGGTGTGGGGCACTGAAGCTTTCTTT.

This clonotype was found once. The chain is built from TRBV29-1 and TRBJ2-1; D is possibly TRBD1 (5 bases). CDR1 and CDR2 from the germline V gene are SQVTM and ANQGSEA. Trimming cost V 6 bases and J 3 bases, with 9 bases left between them. The CDR3 contains 12 residues. The CDR3 region has the DNA TGCAGCGTCCGACAGAACTACAATGAGCAGTTCTTC. Translation: CSVRQNYNEQFF.

V and J are TRBV2 and TRBJ1-2; unclear D gene. V was pared by 2 bases and J by 8 bases, with 18 bases between. There are 15 residues in the CDR3. From germline, CDR1 is SNHLY and CDR2 FYNNEI. CDR3 region: CASSEREEGGAGYTF. In nucleotides, the CDR3 is TGTGCCAGCAGTGAAAGAGAGGAAGGAGGTGCCGGCTACACCTTC.

In its sample, this clonotype was seen many times. Here the CDR3 reads CASSDDKGIVEKLFF. The CDR3 nucleotides read TGCGCCAGCAGCGACGACAAGGGAATTGTGGAAAAACTGTTTTTT. The chain couples TRBV5-1 to TRBJ1-4; unclear D gene. CDR3 length: 15 residues. Per germline, CDR1 SGHRS and CDR2 YFSETQ. The germline V and J ends were trimmed by 4 bases and 8 bases, with 18 bases remaining between them.

This clonotype was seen a few times. This chain uses TRBV6-5 with TRBJ2-1, with 7 bases identical to TRBD2. The germline CDR1 and CDR2 sequences are MNHEY and SVGAGI. V gave up 2 bases and J gave up 4 bases; unmatched junction bases: 5. The CDR3 sequence is 15 residues long. CDR3 protein: CASSYGGLEYNEQFF. The CDR3 bases are TGTGCCAGCAGTTACGGTGGACTAGAATACAATGAGCAGTTCTTC.

This chain links TRBV19 with TRBJ1-2, with a possible D match to TRBD1 (6 bases). There are 13 residues in the CDR3. Germline CDR1 reads LNHDA; CDR2 reads SQIVND (reference sequence). V gave up 5 bases and J gave up 4 bases, with 11 bases separating them. The CDR3 nucleotides are TGTGCCAGTAGTGTAGGGGGACCCTATGGCTACACCTTC. It encodes CASSVGGPYGYTF.

V gene TRBV25-1 combines with J gene TRBJ1-2; 10 nucleotides align to TRBD1. The CDR3 consists of 13 residues. With 4 bases clipped from V and 7 bases from J, the junction kept 3 bases outside the gene matches. Per the germline V gene, CDR1 is MGHDK and CDR2 is SYGVNS. The CDR3 DNA sequence: TGTGCCAGCAGTGTCCGGGACAGGGGTGGCTACACCTTC. Residues: CASSVRDRGGYTF.

The gene calls are TRBV5-6 and TRBJ2-1, with TRBD2 matching 11 bases. There are 18 residues in the CDR3. The V segment lost 2 bases and the J segment 6 bases; nucleotides outside the gene matches: 13. The germline gives CDR1 SGHDT, CDR2 YYEEEE. CDR3 region: CASSFPGLAEPGANEQFF. The CDR3 region has the DNA TGTGCCAGCAGCTTCCCGGGACTAGCGGAGCCCGGTGCCAATGAGCAGTTCTTC.

The rearrangement links TRBV5-5 to TRBJ2-1; tentatively, D is TRBD2 (6 bases). Trimming pared 0 bases from V and 4 bases from J, leaving 11 bases between. Germline loops: CDR1 SGHKS, CDR2 YYEKEE (reference sequence). This CDR3 region has 15 residues. The CDR3 reads CASSLVRDGYNEQFF. The CDR3 DNA reads as TGTGCCAGCAGCTTGGTGCGGGACGGGTACAATGAGCAGTTCTTC.

V usage is TRBV7-2 and J usage is TRBJ2-4; D perhaps matches TRBD1 (6 bases). The germline gives CDR1 SGHTA, CDR2 FQGNSA. CDR3 size: 14 residues. V was clipped by 5 bases and J by 7 bases, with 15 bases between them. CDR3 nucleotide sequence: TGTGCCAGCAGCGTAGAGGACAGTGCCAACATTCAGTACTTC. Protein: CASSVEDSANIQYF. The full variable domain, its missing parts supplied by reference TRBV7-2 and TRBJ2-4, is GAGVSQSPSNKVTEKGKDVELRCDPISGHTALYWYRQSLGQGLEFLIYFQGNSAPDKSGLPSDRFSAERTGGSVSTLTIQRTQQEDSAVYLCASSVEDSANIQYFGAGTRLSVL.

This clonotype has more than one count but fewer than ten. CDR3 coding DNA: TGTGCCAGCAGCGTTGGACAGGGAGGGGAGACCCAGTACTTC. It yields the protein CASSVGQGGETQYF. The rearrangement uses TRBV9 and TRBJ2-5; TRBD1 is a possible D gene (8 bases). The CDR3 totals 14 residues. The germline gives CDR1 SGDLS, CDR2 YYNGEE. Trimming removed 2 bases at V and 5 bases at J, with 13 bases between. Supplemented by reference TRBV9 and TRBJ2-5, the full variable domain reads DSGVTQTPKHLITATGQRVTLRCSPRSGDLSVYWYQQSLDQGLQFLIQYYNGEERAKGNILERFSAQQFPDLHSELNLSSLELGDSALYFCASSVGQGGETQYFGPGTRLLVL.

This chain links TRBV14 with TRBJ2-3; maybe TRBD2 (6 bases). This CDR3 spans 14 amino acids. Germline V CDR1 and CDR2: SGHDN, FVKESK. Trimming cost V 6 bases and J 13 bases, with 23 bases left between them. CDR3 sequence (DNA): TGTGCCAGCAGGGACGGAGGGACCCCTAAAAGCAAGTATTTT. It encodes CASRDGGTPKSKYF.